These 14 T cell receptor beta chains were all obtained from the same sample, sequenced in a study of OX40 agonist ivuxolimab in advanced cancers. Generated by immunoSEQ multiplex PCR, the TCRdb table keeps only in-frame clones and is missing some. The profile covers 80,000 to 85,000 clones, with 84% appearing a single time and approximately 7% taken by the ten largest. The specimen comprised CD4+ or CD8+ T cells sorted from blood, sampled in a trial of the OX40 agonist ivuxolimab. Receptor source: an adult with an advanced solid tumor such as melanoma, head and neck, liver or kidney cancer.

The chain joins TRBV5-1 to TRBJ1-1; no firm D call. V lost 3 bases and J lost 1, with 10 bases in between. The germline V gene encodes CDR1 SGHRS and CDR2 YFSETQ. The CDR3 is 14 residues long. Here the CDR3 reads CASSWRRANTEAFF. DNA of the CDR3: TGCGCCAGCAGCTGGAGACGTGCGAACACTGAAGCTTTCTTT.

The J gene is TRBJ2-5, the V gene TRBV10-1, with D perhaps matching TRBD2 (6 bases). The CDR3 length is 15 residues. Between the trimmed V and J ends, which lost 6 bases and 2 bases, there was a span of 16 bases. Germline values: CDR1 WNHNN, CDR2 SYGVQD (reference sequence). CDR3 residues: CASSELWGTQETQYF. The CDR3 bases are TGCGCCAGCAGCGAACTTTGGGGGACTCAAGAGACCCAGTACTTC.

The V and J genes are TRBV5-1 and TRBJ2-5; 7 nucleotides align to TRBD2. The germline gives CDR1 SGHRS, CDR2 YFSETQ. The length of the CDR3 is 14 residues. V dropped 4 bases and J dropped 1; count of bases not matched to a gene: 4. The CDR3 DNA follows: TGCGCCAGCAGCCACGGGACTACCCAAGAGACCCAGTACTTC. Amino acids: CASSHGTTQETQYF.

This chain connects TRBV11-3 to TRBJ2-7; no clear D. V lost 1 base and J 2 bases, leaving 6 bases between the germline ends. The CDR3 is made up of 13 amino acids. The germline V gene has CDR1 SGHNT and CDR2 YENEEA. As DNA, the CDR3 is TGTGCCAGCAGCTTAGGGCAGACCTACGAGCAGTACTTC. This translates into CASSLGQTYEQYF.

The chain uses TRBV2 and TRBJ2-1, with D perhaps TRBD1 or TRBD2 (8 bases each). The CDR3 spans 18 residues. Trimming shortened V by 5 bases and J by 1 base, and 21 bases separated the two germline ends. CDR1 and CDR2 (germline): SNHLY, FYNNEI. The DNA of the CDR3 is TGTGCCAGCAGTCTGGACAGGGAGGGCGGGAGGTCCTACAATGAGCAGTTCTTC. This translates into CASSLDREGGRSYNEQFF.

This clone was seen a single time. V is TRBV13 and J is TRBJ1-3, with D possibly being TRBD1 (5 bases). V shed 2 bases and J shed 2 bases, with 10 bases lying between them. Looked up from germline, CDR1 is PRHDT and CDR2 is FYEKMQ (reference sequence). The CDR3 loop spans 15 amino acids. CDR3 sequence (DNA): TGTGCCAGCAGCTTAATGCAGGGCCCTGGAAACACCATATATTTT. It encodes CASSLMQGPGNTIYF.

This chain uses TRBV7-9 with TRBJ1-5; D is ambiguous. V dropped 3 bases and J dropped 5 bases, with 11 bases sitting between them. CDR1 is SEHNR and CDR2 is FQNEAQ in the germline V gene (reference sequence). The CDR3 consists of 14 residues. CDR3: CASSFSGRDQPQHF. The CDR3 bases are TGTGCCAGCAGCTTTTCGGGCCGTGATCAGCCCCAGCATTTT. The variable domain in full, completed from reference TRBV7-9 and TRBJ1-5, reads DTGVSQNPRHKITKRGQNVTFRCDPISEHNRLYWYRQTLGQGPEFLTYFQNEAQLEKSRLLSDRFSAERPKGSFSTLEIQRTEQGDSAMYLCASSFSGRDQPQHFGDGTRLSIL.

The V gene is TRBV7-3, the J gene TRBJ2-3, with 8 nucleotides matching TRBD2. CDR1 is SGHTA, CDR2 FQGTGA, per germline. V lost 2 bases to trimming and J lost 8 bases; unmatched junction nucleotides: 3. This CDR3 is built from 13 residues. The CDR3 reads CASSLREGGTQYF. DNA for the CDR3: TGTGCCAGCAGCTTACGGGAGGGAGGTACGCAGTATTTT.

In nucleotides, the CDR3 is TGTGCCAGCAGTTTCGGAGGAGGGGTGACCTACAATGAGCAGTTCTTC. Residues: CASSFGGGVTYNEQFF. This chain connects TRBV27 to TRBJ2-1, with D possibly TRBD2 on 6 matching bases. From germline, CDR1 is MNHEY and CDR2 SMNVEV (reference sequence). Trimming stripped 3 bases from V and 2 bases from J, with 14 bases between. The CDR3 runs to 16 residues.

This chain connects TRBV7-2 to TRBJ2-3, with TRBD2 as a possible D gene (6 bases). Trimming cost V 5 bases and J 7 bases, with 19 bases left between them. There are 15 residues in the CDR3. Germline loops: CDR1 SGHTA, CDR2 FQGNSA. The CDR3 here is CASSTPEGPGHTQYF. The CDR3 DNA sequence: TGTGCCAGCAGCACGCCGGAGGGCCCGGGGCATACGCAGTATTTT.

The chain joins TRBV6-1 to TRBJ1-1; no definite D call. V lost 5 bases and J lost 0, with 7 bases in between. CDR3 length: 13 residues. CDR1 is MNHNS and CDR2 is SASEGT in the germline V gene. CDR3 in amino acids: CASSPALNTEAFF. In nucleotides, the CDR3 is TGTGCCAGCAGTCCCGCCTTGAACACTGAAGCTTTCTTT.

The rearrangement links TRBV5-4 to TRBJ2-5; the match to TRBD2 covers 7 bases. V was pared by 1 base and J by 6 bases, with 6 bases of the junction left unmatched. This CDR3 comprises 14 residues. Germline V gene lookup returns CDR1 SGHNT and CDR2 YYREEE (reference sequence). This CDR3 is CASSLRREIQTQYF. CDR3 nucleotides: TGTGCCAGCAGCTTGCGGCGGGAGATACAGACCCAGTACTTC.

The chain has TRBV21-1 and TRBJ2-5; TRBD2 is the table's D call and was not checked against the DNA. TRBV21-1 has pseudogene status. The length of the CDR3 is 17 residues. CDR3 amino acids: CASSPRLGGGGQETQYF. The DNA for the CDR3 is TGTGCCAGCAGCCCCCGGTTGGGCGGAGGTGGGCAAGAGACCCAGTACTTC.

This chain links TRBV28 with TRBJ2-3; 9 bases are a match to TRBD2. Germline V gene data show CDR1 as MDHEN and CDR2 as SYDVKM. The CDR3 has 15 amino acids. The V gene end was trimmed by 2 bases and the J gene end by 5 bases; junction bases not matched to a gene: 5. The CDR3 DNA reads as TGTGCCAGCAGTTTAATCACAGCGGGAGGAGATACGCAGTATTTT. Translation: CASSLITAGGDTQYF. Based on the CDR3 plus reference TRBV28 and TRBJ2-3, the full variable domain is DVKVTQSSRYLVKRTGEKVFLECVQDMDHENMFWYRQDPGLGLRLIYFSYDVKMKEKGDIPEGYSVSREKKERFSLILESASTNQTSMYLCASSLITAGGDTQYFGPGTRLTVL.